This is a list of T cell receptor beta chains from one sample in a study of identical twins. Using its own MiXCR run on the 5' RACE reads, TCRdb lists one record per CDR3 protein. The sample has under 450,000 distinct CDR3 sequences; about 18% are singletons. The sequencing sample was made of naive T cells sorted from blood. These receptors all come from a man aged 50-60 years in good health. Each CDR3 is given with its conserved first and last residue. Fields, in order: clone size, J gene, V gene, D gene, CDR3 DNA, CDR3 protein. A D gene is named only where the DNA matches it firmly. Part of the rows lack a size; the others show once, few, many or a class for expanded clones.

many | TRBJ2-3 | TRBV20-1 | TRBD2 | TGCAGTGCGTTAGCGGGAGGTGTAACAGATACGCAGTATTTT | CSALAGGVTDTQYF
many | TRBJ2-2 | TRBV10-2 | - | TGCGCCACCGGACGGTCGAACACCGGGGAGCTGTTTTTT | CATGRSNTGELFF
- | TRBJ1-1 | TRBV12-3/TRBV12-4 | - | TGTGCCAGCATGCCGACAGGTCCAAACACTGAAGCTTTCTTT | CASMPTGPNTEAFF
many | TRBJ1-2 | TRBV30 | - | TGTGCCTGGATTATCCGGGGGAGGAACTATGGCTACACCTTC | CAWIIRGRNYGYTF
few | TRBJ2-3 | TRBV25-1 | - | TGTGCCAGCAGTGCCGGGAACACAGATACGCAGTATTTT | CASSAGNTDTQYF
many | TRBJ2-7 | TRBV6-5 | - | TGTGCCAGCAGTTACAACGAGAGGGCTAACGAGCAGTACTTC | CASSYNERANEQYF
many | TRBJ1-1 | TRBV12-3/TRBV12-4 | TRBD1 | TGTGCCAGCAGCCCCTCACAGGGGATGAACACTGAAGCTTTCTTT | CASSPSQGMNTEAFF
- | TRBJ2-2 | TRBV9 | - | TGTGCCAGCAGCGTAGCACCTCGGGGCACCGGGGAGCTGTTTTTT | CASSVAPRGTGELFF
- | TRBJ2-1 | TRBV29-1 | - | TGCAGCGTTGGAGAACTAGTTTTTGAGCAGTTCTTC | CSVGELVFEQFF
- | TRBJ2-5 | TRBV20-1 | TRBD1 | TGCAGTGCTAGAGATTACAGGGGGCCCCAAGAGACCCAGTACTTC | CSARDYRGPQETQYF
- | TRBJ2-7 | TRBV28 | - | TGTGCCAGCAGGGCCATTACAGGGGGGGACTACGAGCAGTACTTC | CASRAITGGDYEQYF
few | TRBJ1-1 | TRBV20-1 | - | TGCAGTGCTAGACCATCAGCGTTATACACTGAAGCTTTCTTT | CSARPSALYTEAFF
many | TRBJ2-1 | TRBV5-1 | TRBD2 | TGCGCCAGCAGCTCAAGCGGGGATACCTACAATGAGCAGTTCTTC | CASSSSGDTYNEQFF
- | TRBJ2-7 | TRBV7-8 | - | TGTGCCAGTGCGGCCGGGGCCTACGAGCAGTACTTC | CASAAGAYEQYF
- | TRBJ1-1 | TRBV20-1 | - | TGCAGTGCTAGAGATGCGGTGGTGGACACTGAAGCTTTCTTT | CSARDAVVDTEAFF
few | TRBJ2-2 | TRBV5-1 | - | TGCGCCAGCAGCTTGTTGCCAGGGATGAACACCGGGGAGCTGTTTTTT | CASSLLPGMNTGELFF
- | TRBJ2-3 | TRBV18 | TRBD2 | TGTGCCAGCTCTAAACTAGCGGCCTTAACAGATACGCAGTATTTT | CASSKLAALTDTQYF
many | TRBJ1-2 | TRBV7-6 | - | TGTGCCAGCAGCCCTCGGGTCACGCGGGAACAAAACTATGGCTACACCTTC | CASSPRVTREQNYGYTF
- | TRBJ1-1 | TRBV5-1 | - | TGCGCCAGCAGCTTGGCACGGGAAAAGGGAACTGAAGCTTTCTTT | CASSLAREKGTEAFF
- | TRBJ2-7 | TRBV20-1 | - | TGCAGTGCCAGACCCGGGGCCGGCGAGCAGTACTTC | CSARPGAGEQYF
few | TRBJ2-1 | TRBV4-3 | TRBD2 | TGCGCCAGCAGCCGAATCGGACTAGCGGGCGATGAGCAGTTCTTC | CASSRIGLAGDEQFF
- | TRBJ1-5 | TRBV10-3 | TRBD1 | TGTGCCATCAGTGGGCCAGGGGGGAGCAATCAGCCCCAGCATTTT | CAISGPGGSNQPQHF
- | TRBJ1-1 | TRBV29-1 | - | TGCAGCGTTGAAGTCGCGAGTGACACTGAAGCTTTCTTT | CSVEVASDTEAFF
- | TRBJ2-1 | TRBV6-2/TRBV6-3 | - | TGTGCCAGCAGTTACTCCCCTCCGGACGGCCTCTACAATGAGCAGTTCTTC | CASSYSPPDGLYNEQFF
- | TRBJ2-7 | TRBV3-1 | TRBD2 | TGTGCCAGCAGCCAAAGCGGGGGCGGCGAGCAGTACTTC | CASSQSGGGEQYF
- | TRBJ2-5 | TRBV7-2 | TRBD1 | TGTGCCAGCAGCTTAGCGAGACAGGGCCCCCAAGAGACCCAGTACTTC | CASSLARQGPQETQYF
few | TRBJ1-3 | TRBV5-5 | TRBD1 | TGTGCCAGCAGCTTGGGGCCCCTTGCGGACAGGGGAGGAAACACCATATATTTT | CASSLGPLADRGGNTIYF
many | TRBJ2-7 | TRBV20-1 | TRBD1 | TGCAGTGCTAGCCCCCGGGACAGCTCCTACGAGCAGTACTTC | CSASPRDSSYEQYF
- | TRBJ1-4 | TRBV7-9 | - | TGTGCCAGCAGCTCACAGTCGGGCGTTGAAAAACTGTTTTTT | CASSSQSGVEKLFF
many | TRBJ2-1 | TRBV18 | - | TGTGCCAGCTCACCACTCGGCTCGGGCAATGAGCAGTTCTTC | CASSPLGSGNEQFF
- | TRBJ1-5 | TRBV7-2 | - | TGTGCCAGCAGCTTAGTTGGGGATGGGGTTCAGCCCCAGCATTTT | CASSLVGDGVQPQHF
- | TRBJ2-1 | TRBV18 | TRBD2 | TGTGCCAGCTCACCTCAACTAGCGGGGGGTAACAATGAGCAGTTCTTC | CASSPQLAGGNNEQFF
- | TRBJ2-3 | TRBV20-1 | TRBD2 | TGCAGTGCTAGAGGGCTAGCGGAACGCACAGATACGCAGTATTTT | CSARGLAERTDTQYF
- | TRBJ2-3 | TRBV6-2/TRBV6-3 | TRBD2 | TGTGCCAGCAGTAGACTAGCGGGGTCAGGGGATACGCAGTATTTT | CASSRLAGSGDTQYF
- | TRBJ1-1 | TRBV5-6 | TRBD1 | TGTGCCAGCAGCTTGGAGACAGGGATAATGAACACTGAAGCTTTCTTT | CASSLETGIMNTEAFF
many | TRBJ1-2 | TRBV6-5 | - | TGTGCCAGCAGTTACCGCACAGGGAATGGCTACACCTTC | CASSYRTGNGYTF